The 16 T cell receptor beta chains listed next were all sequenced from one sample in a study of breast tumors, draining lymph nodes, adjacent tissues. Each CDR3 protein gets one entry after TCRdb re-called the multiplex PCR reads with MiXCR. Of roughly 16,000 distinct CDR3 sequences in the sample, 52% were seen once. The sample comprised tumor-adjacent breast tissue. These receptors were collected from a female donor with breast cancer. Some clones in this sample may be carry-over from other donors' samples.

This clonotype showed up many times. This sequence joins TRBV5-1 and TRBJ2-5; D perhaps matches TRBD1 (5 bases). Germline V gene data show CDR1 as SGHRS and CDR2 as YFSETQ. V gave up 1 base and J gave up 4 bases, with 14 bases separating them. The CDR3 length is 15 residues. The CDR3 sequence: CASSLTGLVSETQYF. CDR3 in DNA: TGCGCCAGCAGCTTGACAGGTTTGGTTTCAGAGACCCAGTACTTC.

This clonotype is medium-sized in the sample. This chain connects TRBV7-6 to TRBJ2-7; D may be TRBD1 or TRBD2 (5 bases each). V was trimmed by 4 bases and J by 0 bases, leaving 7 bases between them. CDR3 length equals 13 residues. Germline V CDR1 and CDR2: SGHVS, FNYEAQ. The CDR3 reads CASSSGSSYEQYF. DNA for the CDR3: TGTGCCAGCAGCTCAGGGAGCTCCTACGAGCAGTACTTC.

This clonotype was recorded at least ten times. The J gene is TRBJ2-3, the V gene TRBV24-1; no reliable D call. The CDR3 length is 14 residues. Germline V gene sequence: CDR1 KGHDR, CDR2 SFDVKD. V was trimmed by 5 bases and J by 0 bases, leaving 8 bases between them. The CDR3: CATSAAASTDTQYF. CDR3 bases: TGTGCCACCAGTGCGGCGGCTAGCACAGATACGCAGTATTTT.

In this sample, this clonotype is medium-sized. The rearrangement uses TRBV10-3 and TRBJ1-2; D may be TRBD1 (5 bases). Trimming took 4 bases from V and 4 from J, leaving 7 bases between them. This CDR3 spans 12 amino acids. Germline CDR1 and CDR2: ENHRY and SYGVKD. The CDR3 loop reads CAISGGSYGYTF. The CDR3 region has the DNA TGTGCCATCAGTGGGGGGAGCTATGGCTACACCTTC.

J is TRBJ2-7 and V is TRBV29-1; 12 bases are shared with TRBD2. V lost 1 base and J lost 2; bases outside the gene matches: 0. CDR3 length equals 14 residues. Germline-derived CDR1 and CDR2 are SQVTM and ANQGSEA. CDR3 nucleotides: TGCAGCGTTGAAGGGACTAGCGGGACCTACGAGCAGTACTTC. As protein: CSVEGTSGTYEQYF.

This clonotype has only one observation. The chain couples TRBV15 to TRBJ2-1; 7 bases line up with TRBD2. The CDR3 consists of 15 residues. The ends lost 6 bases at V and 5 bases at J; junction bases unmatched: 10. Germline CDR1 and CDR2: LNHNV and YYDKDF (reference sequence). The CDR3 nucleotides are TGTGCCACCAGTACACTAGCGCAATCCAACAATGAGCAGTTCTTC. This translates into CATSTLAQSNNEQFF.

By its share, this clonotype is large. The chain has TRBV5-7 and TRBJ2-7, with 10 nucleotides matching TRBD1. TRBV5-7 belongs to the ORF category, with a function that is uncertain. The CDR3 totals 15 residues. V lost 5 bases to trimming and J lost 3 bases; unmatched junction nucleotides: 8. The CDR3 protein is CASSPRDRGCYEQYF. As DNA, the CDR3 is TGTGCCAGCAGTCCCCGGGACAGGGGCTGCTACGAGCAGTACTTC.

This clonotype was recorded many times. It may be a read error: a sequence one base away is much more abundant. The CDR3 sequence: CASSVEDRYNEQSF. The CDR3 bases are TGTGCCAGCAGCGTAGAGGACAGATACAATGAGCAGTCCTTC. The chain has TRBV9 and TRBJ2-1; D is possibly TRBD1 (6 bases). Germline V gene data show CDR1 as SGDLS and CDR2 as YYNGEE. This CDR3 is 14 amino acids long.

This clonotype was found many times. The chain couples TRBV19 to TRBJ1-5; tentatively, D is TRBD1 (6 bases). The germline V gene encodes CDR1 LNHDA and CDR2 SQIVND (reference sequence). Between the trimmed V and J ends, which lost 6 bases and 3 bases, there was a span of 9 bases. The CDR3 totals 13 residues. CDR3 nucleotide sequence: TGTGCCAGTAGCGGACAGCACAATCAGCCCCAGCATTTT. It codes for CASSGQHNQPQHF.

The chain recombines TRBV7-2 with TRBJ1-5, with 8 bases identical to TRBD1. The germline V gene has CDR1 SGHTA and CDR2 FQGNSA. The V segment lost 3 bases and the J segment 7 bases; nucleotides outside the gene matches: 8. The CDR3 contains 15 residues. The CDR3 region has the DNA TGTGCCAGCAGCTTCGGACAGGGAGGGAGACAGCCCCAGCATTTT. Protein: CASSFGQGGRQPQHF.

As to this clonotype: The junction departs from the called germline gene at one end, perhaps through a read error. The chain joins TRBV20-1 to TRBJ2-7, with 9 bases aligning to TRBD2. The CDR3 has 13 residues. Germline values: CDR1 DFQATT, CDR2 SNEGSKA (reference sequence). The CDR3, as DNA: TGCAGTGCGATTAGCGGGAGAGGATACGCGCAGTACTTC. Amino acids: CSAISGRGYAQYF.

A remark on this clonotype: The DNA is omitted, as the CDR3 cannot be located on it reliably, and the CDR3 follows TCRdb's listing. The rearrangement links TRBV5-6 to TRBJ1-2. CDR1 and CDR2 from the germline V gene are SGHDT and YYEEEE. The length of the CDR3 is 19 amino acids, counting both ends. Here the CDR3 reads CASSLYICSAPARNYGYTF.

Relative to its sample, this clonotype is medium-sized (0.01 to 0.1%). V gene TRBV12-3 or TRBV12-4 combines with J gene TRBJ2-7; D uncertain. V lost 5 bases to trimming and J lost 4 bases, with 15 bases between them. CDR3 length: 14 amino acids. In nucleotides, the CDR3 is TGTGCCAGCAGTGTATTCAACATGGGGTACGAGCAGTACTTC. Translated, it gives CASSVFNMGYEQYF.

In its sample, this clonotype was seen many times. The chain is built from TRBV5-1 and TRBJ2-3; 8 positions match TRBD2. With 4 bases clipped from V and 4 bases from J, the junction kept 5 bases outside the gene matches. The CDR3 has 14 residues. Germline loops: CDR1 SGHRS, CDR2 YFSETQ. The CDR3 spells CASSGTRGADTQYF. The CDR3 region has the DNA TGCGCCAGCAGCGGGACTAGGGGGGCAGATACGCAGTATTTT.

The CDR3: CASNNRNSCVTQSQYF. The CDR3 DNA is TGTGCCAGCAACAACAGGAACTCTTGTGTGACACAGTCGCAGTATTTT. The V and J genes are TRBV7-9 and TRBJ2-3; weak D call: TRBD1 (5 bases). Germline CDR1 is SEHNR and CDR2 is FQNEAQ (reference sequence). The ends were cut back, 7 bases at V and 10 bases at J, with 27 bases in the middle. This CDR3 spans 16 amino acids. The full variable domain, with the rest looked up from reference TRBV7-9 and TRBJ2-3, is DTGVSQNPRHKITKRGQNVTFRCDPISEHNRLYWYRQTLGQGPEFLTYFQNEAQLEKSRLLSDRFSAERPKGSFSTLEIQRTEQGDSAMYLCASNNRNSCVTQSQYFGPGTRLTVL.

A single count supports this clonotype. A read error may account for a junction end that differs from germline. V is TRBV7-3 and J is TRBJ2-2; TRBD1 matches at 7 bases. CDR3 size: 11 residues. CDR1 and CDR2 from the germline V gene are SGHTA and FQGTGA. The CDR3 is CASSTTGELFF. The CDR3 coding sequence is TGTGCCAGCAGTACCACAGGGGAGTTGTTTTTT.